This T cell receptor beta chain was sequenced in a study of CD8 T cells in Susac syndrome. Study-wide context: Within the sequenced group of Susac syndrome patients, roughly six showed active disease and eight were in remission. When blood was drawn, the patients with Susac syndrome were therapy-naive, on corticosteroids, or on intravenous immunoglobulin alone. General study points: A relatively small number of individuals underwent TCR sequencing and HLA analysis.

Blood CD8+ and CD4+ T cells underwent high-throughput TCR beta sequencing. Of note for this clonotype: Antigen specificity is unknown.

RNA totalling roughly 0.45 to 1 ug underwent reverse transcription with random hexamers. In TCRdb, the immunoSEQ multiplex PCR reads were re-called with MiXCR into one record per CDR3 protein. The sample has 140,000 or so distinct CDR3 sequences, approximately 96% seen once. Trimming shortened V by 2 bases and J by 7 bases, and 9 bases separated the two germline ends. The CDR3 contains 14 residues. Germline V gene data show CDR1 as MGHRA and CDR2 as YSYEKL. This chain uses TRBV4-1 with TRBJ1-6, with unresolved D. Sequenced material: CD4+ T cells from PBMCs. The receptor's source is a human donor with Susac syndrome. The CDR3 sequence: CASSQLWMNSPLHF. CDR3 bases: TGCGCCAGCAGCCAACTGTGGATGAATTCACCCCTCCACTTT.